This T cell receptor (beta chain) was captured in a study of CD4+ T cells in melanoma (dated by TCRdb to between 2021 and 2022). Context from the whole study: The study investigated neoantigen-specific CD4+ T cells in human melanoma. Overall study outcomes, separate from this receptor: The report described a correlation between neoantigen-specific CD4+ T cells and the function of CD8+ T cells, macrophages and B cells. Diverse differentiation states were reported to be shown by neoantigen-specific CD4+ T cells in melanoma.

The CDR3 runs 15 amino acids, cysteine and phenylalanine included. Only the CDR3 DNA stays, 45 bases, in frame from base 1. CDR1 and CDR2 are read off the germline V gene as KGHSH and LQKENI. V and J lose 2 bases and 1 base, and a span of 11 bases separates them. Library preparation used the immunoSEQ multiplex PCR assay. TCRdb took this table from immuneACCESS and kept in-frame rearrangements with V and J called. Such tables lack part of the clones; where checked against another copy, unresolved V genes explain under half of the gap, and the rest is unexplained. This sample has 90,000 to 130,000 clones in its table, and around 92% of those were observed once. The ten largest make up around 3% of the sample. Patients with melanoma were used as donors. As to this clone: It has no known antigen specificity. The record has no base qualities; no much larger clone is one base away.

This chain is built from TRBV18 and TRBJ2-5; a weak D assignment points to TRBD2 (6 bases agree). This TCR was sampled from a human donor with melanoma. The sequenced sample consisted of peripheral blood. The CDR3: CASSPVPGAQETQYF. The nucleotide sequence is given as TGTGCCAGCTCACCAGTGCCGGGAGCCCAAGAGACCCAGTACTTC.